This T cell receptor (beta chain) derives from a study of identical twins. Study observations and caveats: Excess twin sharing in beta out-of-frame sequences was weaker.

Each CDR3 protein is one row after TCRdb ran MiXCR on the 5' RACE reads. This sample has about 330,000 distinct CDR3 sequences; approximately 13% occur once, and the top ten carry around 7.2%. Details on this clonotype: The antigen is undetermined.

The CDR3 loop spans 16 amino acids. Germline V gene lookup returns CDR1 SGHVS and CDR2 FQNEAQ. V lost 3 bases to trimming and J lost 4 bases, with 17 bases between them. The same sample was also used in a study of yellow fever vaccine responses in identical twins. That report adds: Among the twins, the vaccine T cell response reportedly seemed partly convergent and partly personalized.

Sample: CD8+ T cells sorted from blood. This chain uses TRBV7-8 with TRBJ2-3; the D gene could be TRBD1 or TRBD2 (6 bases each). This receptor was identified in a woman under 30 in good health. The CDR3 nucleotides read TGTGCCAGCAGCTTCCGGGACAAACCTAGCGCAGATACGCAGTATTTT. This encodes CASSFRDKPSADTQYF.